This passage covers 12 T cell receptor beta chains from one sample sequenced in a study of blood T cell repertoires in COVID-19. Produced via immunoSEQ multiplex PCR; TCRdb's table is partial and in-frame only. The sample lists 150,000 to 200,000 clones, 81% occurring once. Sequencing used peripheral blood. Receptors originate from a man aged 55 to 69 with active or convalescent COVID-19.

V is TRBV14 and J is TRBJ1-1; D gene unclear. CDR1 and CDR2 from the germline V gene are SGHDN and FVKESK. Trimming shortened V by 3 bases and J by 11 bases, and 13 bases separated the two germline ends. CDR3 length equals 12 residues. The CDR3 loop is CASSQVLGSAFF. CDR3 DNA: TGTGCCAGCAGCCAGGTCTTGGGGAGCGCTTTCTTT. The complete variable domain, with remaining parts taken from reference TRBV14 and TRBJ1-1, reads EAGVTQFPSHSVIEKGQTVTLRCDPISGHDNLYWYRRVMGKEIKFLLHFVKESKQDESGMPNNRFLAERTGGTYSTLKVQPAELEDSGVYFCASSQVLGSAFFGQGTRLTVV.

This clone occurred once. The chain couples TRBV7-4 to TRBJ1-6; unclear D gene. V gave up 5 bases and J gave up 0 bases, with 14 bases separating them. CDR3 size: 17 residues. Per germline, CDR1 SGHVT and CDR2 SQSDAQ. In DNA, the CDR3 is TGTGCCAGCAGCCTCCAAGTAGGGAGCTCCTATAATTCACCCCTCCACTTT. Translating it yields CASSLQVGSSYNSPLHF. Using reference TRBV7-4 and TRBJ1-6 for the parts outside the CDR3, the full variable domain is GAGVSQSPRYKVAKRGRDVALRCDSISGHVTLYWYRQTLGQGSEVLTYSQSDAQRDKSGRPSGRFSAERPERSVSTLKIQRTEQGDSAVYLCASSLQVGSSYNSPLHFGNGTRLTVT.

The V and J genes are TRBV18 and TRBJ2-1, with D maybe TRBD1 (5 bases). This CDR3 is 13 amino acids long. Trimming left V 4 bases short and J 4 bases short, with 8 bases between. Germline lookup yields CDR1 KGHSH and CDR2 LQKENI. CDR3 protein: CASSQGEYNEQFF. DNA of the CDR3: TGTGCCAGCTCACAAGGGGAATACAATGAGCAGTTCTTC. The variable domain in full, with the rest retrieved from reference TRBV18 and TRBJ2-1, is NAGVMQNPRHLVRRRGQEARLRCSPMKGHSHVYWYRQLPEEGLKFMVYLQKENIIDESGMPKERFSAEFPKEGPSILRIQQVVRGDSAAYFCASSQGEYNEQFFGPGTRLTVL.

Only a few counts were recorded for this clone. V and J are TRBV29-1 and TRBJ2-7, with 9 nucleotides matching TRBD1. The germline CDR1 and CDR2 sequences are SQVTM and ANQGSEA. V shed 7 bases, J shed 0 bases, and the junction held 7 bases outside the gene matches. The CDR3 covers 14 residues. Written as DNA, the CDR3 is TGCAGCGCCGGACTGGACAGGGGCTCCTACGAGCAGTACTTC. It yields the protein CSAGLDRGSYEQYF.

This sequence joins TRBV19 and TRBJ2-7, with TRBD2 matching 8 bases. The CDR3 contains 14 residues. The germline CDR1 and CDR2 sequences are LNHDA and SQIVND (reference sequence). Trimming at V came to 5 bases and at J to 0 bases, leaving 3 bases not matched to a gene. CDR3 in amino acids: CASSPSGSSYEQYF. The CDR3 region has the DNA TGTGCCAGTAGTCCCAGCGGGAGCTCCTACGAGCAGTACTTC.

This clone was observed a handful of times. This rearrangement joins TRBV20-1 to TRBJ2-1; D might be TRBD1 (5 bases). Germline V lookup: CDR1 DFQATT, CDR2 SNEGSKA (reference sequence). The ends were cut back, 6 bases at V and 5 bases at J, with 8 bases in the middle. The CDR3 contains 11 residues. DNA for the CDR3: TGCAGTGCCGCAGGGCACAATGAGCAGTTCTTC. Its protein is CSAAGHNEQFF.

The rearrangement joins TRBV9 to TRBJ2-1, with 11 nucleotides matching TRBD2. V gave up 7 bases and J gave up 4 bases; unmatched junction bases: 7. Looked up from germline, CDR1 is SGDLS and CDR2 is YYNGEE. This CDR3 is built from 15 residues. The CDR3 sequence: CASAALAGAYNEQFF. CDR3 nucleotide sequence: TGTGCCAGCGCGGCACTAGCGGGAGCATACAATGAGCAGTTCTTC.

By sample share, this clone is medium-sized. The V and J genes are TRBV14 and TRBJ2-1; 7 bases line up with TRBD2. V shed 3 bases, J shed 4 bases, and the junction held 18 bases outside the gene matches. This CDR3 contains 19 residues. Per germline, CDR1 SGHDN and CDR2 FVKESK. The CDR3 sequence: CASSHYSGFGGGPYNEQFF. The DNA for the CDR3 is TGTGCCAGCAGCCATTACTCGGGGTTTGGGGGAGGGCCTTACAATGAGCAGTTCTTC.

The rearrangement joins TRBV6-5 to TRBJ1-2, with D perhaps TRBD1 (6 bases). The CDR3 extends over 13 amino acids. Germline values: CDR1 MNHEY, CDR2 SVGAGI. V was pared by 8 bases and J by 4 bases, with 14 bases between. Here the CDR3 reads CASGRRGGYGYTF. The CDR3 DNA is TGTGCCAGCGGGAGGAGGGGGGGCTATGGCTACACCTTC.

V usage is TRBV7-2 and J usage is TRBJ2-3; TRBD1 agrees at 7 bases. Germline CDR1 reads SGHTA; CDR2 reads FQGNSA. This CDR3 comprises 15 residues. V was clipped by 5 bases and J by 0 bases; unmatched bases: 5. The CDR3 bases are TGTGCCAGCAGCCGGACAGGACTTAGCACAGATACGCAGTATTTT. It codes for CASSRTGLSTDTQYF.

The chain couples TRBV19 to TRBJ2-1; 14 bases are shared with TRBD2. This CDR3 has 17 amino acids. Germline V lookup: CDR1 LNHDA, CDR2 SQIVND (reference sequence). V lost 3 bases and J lost 4; bases outside the gene matches: 5. The CDR3 region has the DNA TGTGCCAGTAGTATGGGACTAGCGGGGGACAATTACAATGAGCAGTTCTTC. It encodes CASSMGLAGDNYNEQFF. Full variable domain (missing parts from reference TRBV19 and TRBJ2-1): DGGITQSPKYLFRKEGQNVTLSCEQNLNHDAMYWYRQDPGQGLRLIYYSQIVNDFQKGDIAEGYSVSREKKESFPLTVTSAQKNPTAFYLCASSMGLAGDNYNEQFFGPGTRLTVL.

This CDR3 is CASSDWDRGTYEQFF. CDR3 sequence (DNA): TGCGCCAGCAGTGATTGGGACAGGGGGACTTATGAGCAGTTCTTC. This chain joins TRBV10-2 and TRBJ2-1, with 11 bases aligning to TRBD1. The V segment lost 3 bases and the J segment 8 bases; nucleotides outside the gene matches: 6. CDR3 size: 15 residues. Germline values: CDR1 WSHSY, CDR2 SAAADI.